This is a list of T cell receptor beta chains from one sample in a study of monozygotic twins with inflammatory bowel disease. TCRdb re-called the 5' RACE reads and shows each CDR3 protein once, DNA omitted. This repertoire includes 300,000 to 450,000 distinct CDR3 sequences. The sequenced sample was blood. The receptors come from a human donor with ulcerative colitis or Crohn's disease, or a healthy co-twin of an affected twin (not recorded which). The CDR3 runs from the conserved cysteine through the conserved F or W.

>TRBJ2-5|TRBV5-4
CASSPGVGTSYQETQYF
>TRBJ1-6|TRBV2
CASSDGQANSPLHF
>TRBJ1-1|TRBV28
CASSLGRGRWGNTEAFF
>TRBJ1-1|TRBV6-1
CASSPRQMRNTEAFF
>TRBJ2-3|TRBV12-3/TRBV12-4
CASRPGPTDTQYF
>TRBJ2-1|TRBV19
CASSMWTGTDEQFF
>TRBJ1-2|TRBV12-3/TRBV12-4
CASSFGVDYGYTF
>TRBJ2-1|TRBV6-2/TRBV6-3
CASRSLAGAAYNEQFF
>TRBJ2-7|TRBV7-9
CASSFVGLYEQYF
>TRBJ2-1|TRBV27
CASTGGYSLGGNEQFF
>TRBJ2-7|TRBV12-3/TRBV12-4
CASSLWTGPDEQYF
>TRBJ2-1|TRBV20-1
CSAMTGGPYNEQFF
>TRBJ1-1|TRBV2
CASSEGQGGLF
>TRBJ2-7|TRBV7-2
CASSLGSGTIGEQYF
>TRBJ1-5|TRBV10-2
CASSEQGHNQPQHF
>TRBJ2-1|TRBV20-1
CSAREVQRGASNEQFF
>TRBJ1-3|TRBV12-3/TRBV12-4
CASSPGSADTIYF
>TRBJ1-6|TRBV7-9
CASSPRDRGSSPLHF
>TRBJ2-7|TRBV29-1
CSVRDTSSYEQYF
>TRBJ1-4|TRBV20-1
CSAPRQATNEKLFF
>TRBJ2-5|TRBV5-1
CASSEGLAERSETQYF
>TRBJ2-1|TRBV20-1
CSALRLAGNNEQFF
>TRBJ2-2|TRBV5-6
CASSPGGYAGELFF
>TRBJ1-4|TRBV18
CASSPRQGATNEKLFF
>TRBJ1-4|TRBV5-1
CASRLGPGEKLFF
>TRBJ2-3|TRBV12-3/TRBV12-4
CASSRVEGRTVTDTQYF
>TRBJ1-6|TRBV25-1
CASTQGGGSPLHF